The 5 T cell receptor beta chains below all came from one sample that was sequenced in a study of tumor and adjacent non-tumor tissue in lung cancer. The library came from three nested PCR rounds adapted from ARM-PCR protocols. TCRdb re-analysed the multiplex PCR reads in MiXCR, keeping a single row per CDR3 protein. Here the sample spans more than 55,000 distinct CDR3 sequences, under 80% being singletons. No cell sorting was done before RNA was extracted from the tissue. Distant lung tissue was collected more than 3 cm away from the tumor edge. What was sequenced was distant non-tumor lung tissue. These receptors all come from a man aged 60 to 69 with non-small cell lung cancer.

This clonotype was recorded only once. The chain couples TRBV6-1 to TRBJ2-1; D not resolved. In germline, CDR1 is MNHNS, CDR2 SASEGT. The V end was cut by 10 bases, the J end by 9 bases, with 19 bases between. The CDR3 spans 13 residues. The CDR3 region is CANNLGRAGEQFF. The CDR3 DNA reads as TGTGCCAACAATCTCGGACGGGCCGGTGAGCAGTTCTTC.

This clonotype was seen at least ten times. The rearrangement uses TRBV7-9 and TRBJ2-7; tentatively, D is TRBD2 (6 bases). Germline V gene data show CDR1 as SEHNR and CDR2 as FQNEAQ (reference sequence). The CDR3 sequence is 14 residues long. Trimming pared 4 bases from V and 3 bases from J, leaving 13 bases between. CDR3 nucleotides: TGTGCCAGCAGCTCCGGAGGGTTCGTCTACGAGCAGTACTTC. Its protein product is CASSSGGFVYEQYF.

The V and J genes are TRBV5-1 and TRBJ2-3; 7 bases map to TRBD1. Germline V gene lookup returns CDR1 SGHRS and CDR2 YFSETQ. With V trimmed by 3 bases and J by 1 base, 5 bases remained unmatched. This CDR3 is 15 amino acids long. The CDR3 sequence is CASSWKGGGTDTQYF. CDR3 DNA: TGCGCCAGCAGCTGGAAAGGGGGCGGCACAGATACGCAGTATTTT. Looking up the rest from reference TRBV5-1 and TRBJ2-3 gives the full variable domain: KAGVTQTPRYLIKTRGQQVTLSCSPISGHRSVSWYQQTPGQGLQFLFEYFSETQRNKGNFPGRFSGRQFSNSRSEMNVSTLELGDSALYLCASSWKGGGTDTQYFGPGTRLTVL.

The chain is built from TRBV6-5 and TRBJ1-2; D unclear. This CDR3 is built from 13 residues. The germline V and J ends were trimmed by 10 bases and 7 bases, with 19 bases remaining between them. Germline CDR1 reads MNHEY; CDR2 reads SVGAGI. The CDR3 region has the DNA TGTGCCACCAGACTAGCCTCTGACTGTGGCTACACCTTC. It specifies CATRLASDCGYTF.

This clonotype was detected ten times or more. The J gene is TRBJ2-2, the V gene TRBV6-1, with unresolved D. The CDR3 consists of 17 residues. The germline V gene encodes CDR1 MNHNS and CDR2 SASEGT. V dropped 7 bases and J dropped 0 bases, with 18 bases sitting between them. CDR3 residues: CASTPSPPRANTGELFF. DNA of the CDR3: TGTGCCAGCACTCCCAGCCCACCCCGGGCGAACACCGGGGAGCTGTTTTTT.